Presented here are 27 T cell receptor beta chains from one specimen sequenced in a study of blood T cell repertoires in COVID-19. The protocol was immunoSEQ multiplex PCR, while the TCRdb copy is restricted to in-frame clones and leaves out a portion. The data contain over 250,000 clones, 88% of them singletons. Sequenced material: peripheral blood. These receptors all stem from a middle-aged woman who had recovered from COVID-19.

This sequence joins TRBV11-3 and TRBJ2-2; D perhaps matches TRBD1 (5 bases). The CDR3 loop spans 15 amino acids. Trimming took 4 bases from V and 4 from J, leaving 13 bases between them. In germline, CDR1 is SGHNT, CDR2 YENEEA. CDR3 in DNA: TGTGCCAGCAGCTCCTTCCAGGGTGGCACCGGGGAGCTGTTTTTT. This encodes CASSSFQGGTGELFF.

The rearrangement joins TRBV9 to TRBJ2-3; 9 bases line up with TRBD2. V lost 3 bases, J lost 3 bases, and 5 bases stayed unmatched. Germline V CDR1 and CDR2: SGDLS, YYNGEE. CDR3 length: 15 residues. CDR3 region: CASSEGSGSTDTQYF. The CDR3 nucleotides are TGTGCCAGCAGCGAGGGTAGCGGGAGTACAGATACGCAGTATTTT.

The V call is TRBV6-5, the J call TRBJ1-2; no clear D gene. The CDR3 contains 12 residues. Between the trimmed V and J ends, which lost 11 bases and 3 bases, there was a span of 13 bases. Germline CDR1 MNHEY, CDR2 SVGAGI. Here the CDR3 DNA reads TGTGCCGTATACCGGGTCGACTATGGCTACACCTTC. Protein product: CAVYRVDYGYTF.

This chain links TRBV6-4 with TRBJ2-2; 7 nucleotides match TRBD1. The CDR3 loop spans 17 amino acids. From germline, CDR1 is MRHNA and CDR2 SNTAGT. The V gene end was trimmed by 3 bases and the J gene end by 3 bases; junction bases not matched to a gene: 10. This chain's CDR3 is CASSERQGVQYTGELFF. CDR3 DNA sequence: TGTGCCAGCAGTGAAAGGCAGGGGGTTCAGTACACCGGGGAGCTGTTTTTT.

In its sample, this clone was seen once. V and J are TRBV18 and TRBJ2-1, with 13 bases that match TRBD2. The germline gives CDR1 KGHSH, CDR2 LQKENI. Trimming at V came to 4 bases and at J to 6 bases, leaving 9 bases not matched to a gene. The CDR3 is 17 residues long. Written as DNA, the CDR3 is TGTGCCAGCTCACGACTAGCGGGAGGCTCCAGGGGCAATGAGCAGTTCTTC. It translates to CASSRLAGGSRGNEQFF.

The chain has TRBV3-1 (or the pseudogene TRBV3-2) and TRBJ2-6, with a tentative D call TRBD2 (6 bases). Per the germline V gene, CDR1 is LGHDT and CDR2 is YNNKEL (reference sequence). This CDR3 has 22 amino acids. Trimming stripped 3 bases from V and 1 base from J, with 28 bases between. In DNA form, the CDR3 reads TGTGCCAGCAGCCAGGGCCAACCTCCGGGACTGAAACTCCATTCTGGGGCCAACGTCCTGACTTTC. It codes for CASSQGQPPGLKLHSGANVLTF.

The chain uses TRBV7-9 and TRBJ2-1, with 14 bases fitting TRBD2. The CDR3 extends over 16 amino acids. The V gene end was trimmed by 5 bases and the J gene end by 6 bases; junction bases not matched to a gene: 6. Germline loops: CDR1 SEHNR, CDR2 FQNEAQ (reference sequence). The CDR3 is CASSPPGLAGANEQFF. CDR3 nucleotide sequence: TGTGCCAGCAGCCCCCCGGGACTAGCGGGAGCCAATGAGCAGTTCTTC.

V usage is TRBV4-3 and J usage is TRBJ1-2; tentative D call: TRBD1 (5 bases). CDR3 length: 14 residues. Per the germline V gene, CDR1 is LGHNA and CDR2 is YSLEER. V was cut by 1 base and J by 8 bases, with 14 bases left in between. CDR3 nucleotide sequence: TGCGCCAGCAGCCAAGGGCGGAGGGAGGGGGGCTACACCTTC. Residues: CASSQGRREGGYTF.

The rearrangement links TRBV5-4 to TRBJ1-1; D remains unclear. CDR1 is SGHNT and CDR2 is YYREEE in the germline V gene (reference sequence). The CDR3 is 15 amino acids. Trimming stripped 0 bases from V and 4 bases from J, with 13 bases between. The DNA of the CDR3 is TGTGCCAGCAGCTTGGTGTCGGGTGGTAGCACTGAAGCTTTCTTT. It translates to CASSLVSGGSTEAFF.

The chain has TRBV5-6 and TRBJ2-6, with TRBD1 matching 7 bases. The CDR3 has 17 residues. The V segment lost 3 bases and the J segment 6 bases; nucleotides outside the gene matches: 12. Germline V gives CDR1 SGHDT, CDR2 YYEEEE. The CDR3 reads CASSSPGQNLLANVLTF. In DNA form, the CDR3 reads TGTGCCAGCAGCTCTCCGGGACAGAATCTTTTGGCCAACGTCCTGACTTTC.

The J gene is TRBJ2-2, the V gene TRBV7-6; 9 bases line up with TRBD2. The CDR3 is 18 amino acids. V shed 1 base, J shed 2 bases, and the junction held 8 bases outside the gene matches. The germline CDR1 and CDR2 sequences are SGHVS and FNYEAQ. In nucleotides, the CDR3 is TGTGCCAGCAGCTTAGGGTTTGCAGCGGGAGGTAACACCGGGGAGCTGTTTTTT. It is translated as CASSLGFAAGGNTGELFF.

The V call is TRBV7-2, the J call TRBJ2-1; TRBD2 aligns across 8 bases. CDR3 length: 15 residues. Germline CDR1 and CDR2: SGHTA and FQGNSA. The ends lost 1 base at V and 7 bases at J; junction bases unmatched: 6. As DNA, the CDR3 is TGTGCCAGCAGCTTAGGGGGCGGGAGGTCAAATGAGCAGTTCTTC. This sequence encodes CASSLGGGRSNEQFF.

CDR3 nucleotides: TGTGCCAGCAGCCAAAGCGGAGGGGTATTAAAGACGTTAGGCTACACCTTC. As protein: CASSQSGGVLKTLGYTF. The rearrangement links TRBV14 to TRBJ1-2, with a weak D call TRBD1 (5 bases). Germline CDR1 and CDR2: SGHDN and FVKESK. The CDR3 has 17 residues. Trimming removed 2 bases at V and 8 bases at J, with 24 bases between.

This chain uses TRBV5-1 with TRBJ2-1; TRBD2 matches at 11 bases. The V gene's germline CDR1 is SGHRS and CDR2 YFSETQ. V lost 4 bases, J lost 5 bases, and 8 bases stayed unmatched. CDR3 length: 16 amino acids. CDR3 sequence (DNA): TGCGCCAGCAGCAGGGGGGGACTAGCGGCCGACAATGAGCAGTTCTTC. Its protein is CASSRGGLAADNEQFF.

The chain joins TRBV19 to TRBJ2-3; TRBD2 agrees at 9 bases. The length of the CDR3 is 15 residues. The V segment lost 2 bases and the J segment 0 bases; nucleotides outside the gene matches: 0. Germline V gene lookup returns CDR1 LNHDA and CDR2 SQIVND (reference sequence). The chain's CDR3 is CASSITSGSTDTQYF. The CDR3 DNA reads as TGTGCCAGTAGTATAACTAGCGGGAGCACAGATACGCAGTATTTT.

The V and J genes are TRBV6-5 and TRBJ2-5; D uncertain. Germline values: CDR1 MNHEY, CDR2 SVGAGI. The CDR3 has 12 amino acids. V was cut by 2 bases and J by 8 bases, with 9 bases left in between. This CDR3 is CASSYGTATQYF. The CDR3 DNA follows: TGTGCCAGCAGTTACGGTACAGCAACCCAGTACTTC.

V is TRBV9 and J is TRBJ2-1, with 16 bases aligning to TRBD2. Per the germline V gene, CDR1 is SGDLS and CDR2 is YYNGEE. The ends lost 3 bases at V and 8 bases at J; junction bases unmatched: 8. The CDR3 spans 17 residues. The DNA of the CDR3 is TGTGCCAGCAGCGCCGGGACTAGCGGGAGGGCGAGGGATGAGCAGTTCTTC. Translated, it gives CASSAGTSGRARDEQFF. The entire variable domain, with the rest obtained from reference TRBV9 and TRBJ2-1, is as follows: DSGVTQTPKHLITATGQRVTLRCSPRSGDLSVYWYQQSLDQGLQFLIQYYNGEERAKGNILERFSAQQFPDLHSELNLSSLELGDSALYFCASSAGTSGRARDEQFFGPGTRLTVL.

The rearrangement links TRBV12-5 to TRBJ1-2; no definite D call. The V gene's germline CDR1 is LGHNT and CDR2 FRNRAP. CDR3 size: 15 residues. Trimming took off 2 bases at V and 0 bases at J, with 10 bases between the two ends. CDR3 bases: TGTGCTAGTGGTTTGACCCCCGGGGCTAACTATGGCTACACCTTC. It is translated as CASGLTPGANYGYTF.

V and J are TRBV20-1 and TRBJ1-1; D gene uncertain. Trimming took off 7 bases at V and 1 base at J, with 7 bases between the two ends. This CDR3 has 11 residues. Germline V gives CDR1 DFQATT, CDR2 SNEGSKA (reference sequence). The CDR3 DNA sequence: TGCAGTGGCAGGCCGAACACTGAAGCTTTCTTT. It yields the protein CSGRPNTEAFF.

This clone was detected once. The chain is built from TRBV4-2 and TRBJ2-3; 7 bases agree with TRBD2. The V gene's germline CDR1 is LGHNA and CDR2 YNFKEQ. The CDR3 covers 18 residues. With 0 bases clipped from V and 0 bases from J, the junction kept 9 bases outside the gene matches. The CDR3 DNA sequence: TGTGCCAGCAGCCAAGACCCGACTAGCCCTCCTAGCACAGATACGCAGTATTTT. Residues: CASSQDPTSPPSTDTQYF.

V and J are TRBV19 and TRBJ2-2; 16 bases are shared with TRBD2. Trimming removed 6 bases from V and 0 bases from J; junction bases left unmatched: 4. The CDR3 totals 18 residues. The germline V gene has CDR1 LNHDA and CDR2 SQIVND (reference sequence). Written as DNA, the CDR3 is TGTGCCAGTAGATGGGGGACTAGCGGGAGGGCGAACACCGGGGAGCTGTTTTTT. Its translation: CASRWGTSGRANTGELFF. The variable domain in full, with the rest retrieved from reference TRBV19 and TRBJ2-2, is DGGITQSPKYLFRKEGQNVTLSCEQNLNHDAMYWYRQDPGQGLRLIYYSQIVNDFQKGDIAEGYSVSREKKESFPLTVTSAQKNPTAFYLCASRWGTSGRANTGELFFGEGSRLTVL.

The chain links TRBV7-2 to TRBJ2-2; 8 bases are a match to TRBD2. The junction had 10 bases not matched to a gene; V was cut back by 2 bases and J by 5 bases. The CDR3 loop spans 17 amino acids. Germline values: CDR1 SGHTA, CDR2 FQGNSA. The CDR3 protein is CASSLLPGGGRTGELFF. CDR3 bases: TGTGCCAGCAGCTTACTCCCCGGCGGGGGGAGGACCGGGGAGCTGTTTTTT.

This sequence joins TRBV14 and TRBJ1-2; 7 bases line up with TRBD1. CDR1 is SGHDN, CDR2 FVKESK, per germline. V lost 4 bases and J lost 2; bases outside the gene matches: 1. The CDR3 covers 13 residues. The CDR3 DNA follows: TGTGCCAGCAGCCCGGGACAGAACTATGGCTACACCTTC. It codes for CASSPGQNYGYTF.

The V and J genes are TRBV19 and TRBJ1-2; D not resolved. Germline CDR1 LNHDA, CDR2 SQIVND (reference sequence). The CDR3 sequence is 14 residues long. V lost 4 bases and J lost 6, with 15 bases in between. In nucleotides, the CDR3 is TGTGCCAGTAGTAGTATATCGGGGTTGGATGGCTACACCTTC. Residues: CASSSISGLDGYTF.

The gene calls are TRBV2 and TRBJ1-4; perhaps TRBD1 as D (6 bases). This CDR3 contains 15 residues. V dropped 3 bases and J dropped 2 bases, with 10 bases sitting between them. Per germline, CDR1 SNHLY and CDR2 FYNNEI. CDR3 in DNA: TGTGCCAGCAGTGAGACAGGAATGACTAATGAAAAACTGTTTTTT. Translation: CASSETGMTNEKLFF.

The gene calls are TRBV7-8 and TRBJ1-3; TRBD1 aligns across 7 bases. This CDR3 is 16 amino acids long. Germline-derived CDR1 and CDR2 are SGHVS and FQNEAQ. After removal of 3 bases from V and 2 bases from J, the junction contained 7 bases not matched to a gene. DNA for the CDR3: TGTGCCAGCAGCTTGGGTACGACAGGGACTGGAAACACCATATATTTT. Protein product: CASSLGTTGTGNTIYF.

The V call is TRBV29-1, the J call TRBJ2-7, with TRBD2 identical over 14 bases. This CDR3 is built from 16 residues. V shed 6 bases and J 0 bases; nucleotides not matched to a gene: 7. The V gene's germline CDR1 is SQVTM and CDR2 ANQGSEA. The CDR3 loop reads CSVATSGGGSSYEQYF. The DNA for the CDR3 is TGCAGCGTCGCGACTAGCGGGGGGGGTAGCTCCTACGAGCAGTACTTC.